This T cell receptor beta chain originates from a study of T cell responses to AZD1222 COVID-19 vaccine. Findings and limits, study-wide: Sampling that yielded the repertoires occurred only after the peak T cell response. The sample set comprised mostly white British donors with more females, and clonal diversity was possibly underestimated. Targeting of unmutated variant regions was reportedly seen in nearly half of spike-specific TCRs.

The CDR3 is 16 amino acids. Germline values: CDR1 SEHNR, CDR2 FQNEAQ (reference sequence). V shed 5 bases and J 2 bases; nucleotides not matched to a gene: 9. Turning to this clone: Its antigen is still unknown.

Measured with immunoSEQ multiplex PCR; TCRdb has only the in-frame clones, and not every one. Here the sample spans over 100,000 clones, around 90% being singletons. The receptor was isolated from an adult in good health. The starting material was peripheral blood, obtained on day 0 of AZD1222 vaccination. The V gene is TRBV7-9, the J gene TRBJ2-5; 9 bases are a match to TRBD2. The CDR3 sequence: CASSPPPAGGQETQYF. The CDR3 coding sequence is TGTGCCAGCAGCCCCCCCCCAGCGGGGGGACAAGAGACCCAGTACTTC.